The 6 T cell receptor beta chains reported below all come from one sample, sequenced in a study of patients and donors after allogeneic stem cell transplantation (dated by TCRdb to the early 2020s). Preparation of the library involved RT-PCR. Sequencer: NextSeq 550. TCRdb applied fastp at Q25 and MiXCR to the public reads, then kept only in-frame beta chains. Under each unique CDR3 protein, matching rows form one entry showing the most common genes and DNA. The sample includes hundreds of thousands of distinct CDR3 sequences, with 16% observed a single time. Clones ranked in the top ten supply around 6.8% of the sample. Specimen: blood, either unsorted or a sorted T cell fraction (not recorded which). The receptors were gathered from a human donor who was either an allogeneic HSCT recipient or a stem cell or donor lymphocyte infusion donor (not recorded which). It is not recorded whose cells these are; they may come from a transplant donor.

The chain combines TRBV7-2 with TRBJ1-5, with TRBD1 matching 7 bases. Germline V gene sequence: CDR1 SGHTA, CDR2 FQGNSA. V shed 5 bases, J shed 7 bases, and the junction held 14 bases outside the gene matches. This CDR3 is built from 16 residues. The CDR3 loop is CASSPGHRGNGQPQHF. The CDR3 bases are TGTGCCAGCAGCCCGGGCCACAGGGGAAACGGACAGCCCCAGCATTTT.

The J gene is TRBJ1-5, the V gene TRBV6-5; D is undetermined. CDR1 and CDR2 (germline): MNHEY, SVGAGI. V was clipped by 2 bases and J by 3 bases, with 17 bases between them. This CDR3 comprises 17 residues. As DNA, the CDR3 is TGTGCCAGCAGTTACGAGCGGGGTCCCGAGTACAATCAGCCCCAGCATTTT. Encoded protein: CASSYERGPEYNQPQHF.

This chain links TRBV27 with TRBJ1-6, with TRBD1 identical over 7 bases. This CDR3 is built from 16 residues. The germline V gene encodes CDR1 MNHEY and CDR2 SMNVEV (reference sequence). Trimming cost V 5 bases and J 3 bases; bases outside gene matches: 7. CDR3 sequence: CASSVSRQGYNSPLHF. As DNA, the CDR3 is TGTGCCAGCAGTGTCTCGAGACAGGGCTATAATTCACCCCTCCACTTT.

This clonotype has at least ten counts. This rearrangement joins TRBV6-5 to TRBJ1-3, with D uncertain. This CDR3 has 16 residues. V lost 0 bases, J lost 4 bases, and 13 bases lay in between. Germline V gene data show CDR1 as MNHEY and CDR2 as SVGAGI. In nucleotides, the CDR3 is TGTGCCAGCAGTTACTCCGGTTCTCAGAAGGGAAACACCATATATTTT. Its translation: CASSYSGSQKGNTIYF.

A few counts support this clonotype. V and J are TRBV2 and TRBJ1-2; 8 nucleotides match TRBD1. The CDR3 is 14 residues long. The germline CDR1 and CDR2 sequences are SNHLY and FYNNEI. J lost 4 bases, V lost 7 bases, and 8 bases had no gene match. The CDR3 sequence is CASTRQGRTYGYTF. CDR3 DNA: TGTGCCAGCACCCGACAGGGGCGCACCTATGGCTACACCTTC.

The chain recombines TRBV29-1 with TRBJ1-1, with D perhaps TRBD1 (6 bases). The length of the CDR3 is 16 residues. Germline lookup yields CDR1 SQVTM and CDR2 ANQGSEA. The V end lost 6 bases, the J end lost 3 bases, and 23 bases lay between the germline ends. The CDR3: CSVIYLPGHLDTEAFF. CDR3 nucleotides: TGCAGCGTCATTTACCTACCGGGACATCTCGACACTGAAGCTTTCTTT.